The sequence of this T cell receptor (beta chain) was determined in a study of monozygotic twins with inflammatory bowel disease. Germline CDR1 SGHAT, CDR2 FQNNGV. CDR3 size: 14 residues. Template switching introduced UMIs that contain a 6-nucleotide sample barcode. TCRdb reprocessed the 5' RACE reads, keeping one entry per CDR3 protein, no DNA. Recorded for this sample: under 200,000 distinct CDR3 sequences. As regards this clonotype: Its specificity is not known.

Staff drew a roughly 2.5 ml blood sample from each donor. Study observations and caveats: Some repertoire variability may stem from patients' differing immunosuppressive treatments. Evidence failed to back one strong IBD-linked signal or clonotype.

Material for sequencing was blood. The receptor's source is a human donor with ulcerative colitis or Crohn's disease, or a healthy co-twin of an affected twin (not recorded which). The chain joins TRBV11-2 to TRBJ2-7; TCRdb gives TRBD1 as the D gene, but with no DNA this cannot be confirmed. CDR3 protein: CASSYSLTVLEQYF.